This T cell receptor (beta chain) stems from a study of high-grade serous ovarian cancer treatment subgroups. Points from the study as a whole: Only CDR3 was analyzed; CDR1 and CDR2 were not. These tumor repertoires lack spatial information from bulk sequencing.

Tumor samples were taken before definitive surgery or chemotherapy. This clone is termed medium-sized. The target antigen is unknown. This CDR3 comprises 12 residues. V was clipped by 6 bases and J by 5 bases; unmatched bases: 3. Germline-derived CDR1 and CDR2 are SNHLY and FYNNEI. Sequencing was performed with immunoSEQ multiplex PCR; in TCRdb, only in-frame clones are kept and a portion is missing. The table includes more than 6,000 clones, roughly 79% detected once. The chain combines TRBV2 with TRBJ2-7; TRBD2 matches 8 bases. Sequences were obtained from tumor tissue. This TCR came from a human donor with high-grade serous ovarian cancer. In nucleotides, the CDR3 is TGTGCCAGCAGGGGACTAGTCGACGAGCAGTACTTC. Its protein is CASRGLVDEQYF.